This T cell receptor (beta chain) was recorded in a study of cytomegalovirus exposure and HLA in healthy donors. Whole-study results and caveats: Trimming of TCR beta V- and J-genes showed a link, identified in a later analysis, to a missense DCLRE1C variant.

For this clone: Its antigen is not known.

V was shortened by 4 bases and J by 4 bases, with 16 bases between the two germline ends. This CDR3 is built from 15 residues. Germline V gene data show CDR1 as SGDLS and CDR2 as YYNGEE. Vbeta (60) and Jbeta (13) primers were used in the PCR. Assay: immunoSEQ multiplex PCR; the TCRdb copy retains only in-frame clones and omits some. The top ten hold 1.5% of the sample, which has 180,000 or so clones, roughly 80% seen once. V gene TRBV9 combines with J gene TRBJ2-3; D not resolved. Specimen: PBMCs. The TCR sequence derives from a man aged 40-49 years in good health and CMV-seronegative. CDR3 DNA: TGTGCCAGCAGCACCTCTAGGTCCCCCCCAGATACGCAGTATTTT. Protein sequence: CASSTSRSPPDTQYF.